These 7 T cell receptor beta chains share one sample of origin, sequenced in a study of shared clonotypes between healthy human individuals. The data were produced by immunoSEQ multiplex PCR, yet TCRdb's version contains in-frame clones alone and is incomplete. In the table there are over 400,000 clones, more than 75% of which are singletons. The specimen was PBMCs. The receptors come from a woman in her 40s in good health. Some clones in this sample may be carry-over from other donors' samples.

The J gene is TRBJ2-1, the V gene TRBV13; 12 positions agree with TRBD2. J was trimmed by 1 base and V by 0 bases; bases with no gene match: 7. The length of the CDR3 is 19 residues. Germline V gene sequence: CDR1 PRHDT, CDR2 FYEKMQ (reference sequence). The CDR3 DNA reads as TGTGCCAGCAGCTTAGGACTAGCGGGAGGTGGGTGGTCCTACAATGAGCAGTTCTTC. It encodes CASSLGLAGGGWSYNEQFF.

This clone appeared once. The V and J genes are TRBV25-1 and TRBJ1-6, with D possibly TRBD1 on 5 matching bases. With 0 bases removed from V and 1 base from J, the gap between germline ends came to 13 bases. Germline lookup yields CDR1 MGHDK and CDR2 SYGVNS. The CDR3 spans 18 residues. CDR3 amino acids: CASSEYRSGGSYNSPLHF. CDR3 bases: TGTGCCAGCAGTGAATACCGCTCGGGGGGATCCTATAATTCACCCCTCCACTTT.

The chain uses TRBV9 and TRBJ2-7, with 8 bases lining up with TRBD2. Per the germline V gene, CDR1 is SGDLS and CDR2 is YYNGEE. Trimming cost V 0 bases and J 3 bases; bases outside gene matches: 11. The length of the CDR3 is 17 residues. The CDR3, as DNA: TGTGCCAGCAGCGTAGCGGGGGGGGGAGCCGGGTACTACGAGCAGTACTTC. It codes for CASSVAGGGAGYYEQYF.

This chain connects TRBV7-9 to TRBJ1-2, with a possible D match to TRBD1 (5 bases). The CDR3 length is 15 residues. V was shortened by 1 base and J by 4 bases, with 13 bases between the two germline ends. Germline loops: CDR1 SEHNR, CDR2 FQNEAQ (reference sequence). The chain's CDR3 is CASSLGDSVVYGYTF. The CDR3 nucleotides read TGTGCCAGCAGCTTAGGCGACAGTGTTGTCTATGGCTACACCTTC.

This chain connects TRBV25-1 to TRBJ2-6; 8 bases map to TRBD1. The CDR3 has 17 residues. Losses at the gene ends were 4 bases for V and 2 bases for J; bases not matched to a gene: 7. Germline-derived CDR1 and CDR2 are MGHDK and SYGVNS. The CDR3 sequence: CASSGATGATGANVLTF. The DNA for the CDR3 is TGTGCCAGCAGTGGCGCGACAGGGGCGACTGGGGCCAACGTCCTGACTTTC.

This clone appeared a few times. The CDR3 DNA sequence: TGTGCAAGTCGCTTAGCGGTAGCGGACAGGGGGGTTGTCCTCTCTGGGGCCAACGTCCTGACTTTC. This gives the protein CASRLAVADRGVVLSGANVLTF. The chain recombines TRBV12-2 with TRBJ2-6; the D segment call TRBD1 is taken from the table without a DNA check. TRBV12-2 represents a pseudogene. This CDR3 region has 22 residues.

The CDR3 loop is CASRTQGVTFGEQYF. The DNA for the CDR3 is TGTGCCAGCAGAACACAGGGGGTAACGTTCGGCGAGCAGTACTTC. The rearrangement links TRBV7-2 to TRBJ2-7; 8 nucleotides line up with TRBD1. CDR3 length: 15 residues. V lost 6 bases, J lost 6 bases, and 13 bases stayed unmatched. Per germline, CDR1 SGHTA and CDR2 FQGNSA. The full variable domain, rest sourced from reference TRBV7-2 and TRBJ2-7, is GAGVSQSPSNKVTEKGKDVELRCDPISGHTALYWYRQSLGQGLEFLIYFQGNSAPDKSGLPSDRFSAERTGGSVSTLTIQRTQQEDSAVYLCASRTQGVTFGEQYFGPGTRLTVT.